This TCR beta chain was retrieved from a study of blood T cell repertoires in COVID-19. Study background: The study drew acute and convalescent COVID-19 samples from the United States, Italy and Spain. In each case, the material was cDNA or gDNA derived from T cells, B-cell-depleted T cells, or PBMCs.

Germline values: CDR1 SGHTA, CDR2 FQGNSA. V lost 5 bases, J lost 2 bases, and 10 bases lay in between. The CDR3 consists of 13 residues. Sequenced by immunoSEQ multiplex PCR; TCRdb stores in-frame clones only, minus some. Of 350,000 to 550,000 clones in the sample, roughly 89% were seen once. The J gene is TRBJ2-7, the V gene TRBV7-2; D gene unclear. Sequenced input: peripheral blood. The receptor's source is a woman aged 25 to 39 with acute or convalescent COVID-19. CDR3 region: CASSQVQAYEQYF. CDR3 nucleotides: TGTGCCAGCAGCCAAGTCCAGGCCTACGAGCAGTACTTC.